A single sample is the source of the 29 T cell receptor beta chains below, sequenced in a study of somatic mutations in cytotoxic T cells in rheumatoid arthritis. Clones were read by immunoSEQ multiplex PCR, and TCRdb kept only the in-frame ones, dropping some. The profile shows 35,000 to 40,000 clones, approximately 80% of them singletons. The sample consisted of CD8+ T cells sorted from blood. These TCRs come from a middle-aged man in good health.

The V gene is TRBV5-6, the J gene TRBJ2-7; perhaps TRBD1 as D (6 bases). The CDR3 has 17 amino acids. Looked up from germline, CDR1 is SGHDT and CDR2 is YYEEEE. The ends were cut back, 4 bases at V and 1 base at J, with 21 bases in the middle. CDR3 coding DNA: TGTGCCAGCAGCCTAACGCCGGGACAACCGCTTTCCTACGAGCAGTACTTC. Amino acid sequence: CASSLTPGQPLSYEQYF.

A few counts support this clone. The V and J genes are TRBV19 and TRBJ1-1; 11 bases match TRBD1. After removal of 4 bases from V and 4 bases from J, the junction contained 5 bases not matched to a gene. The CDR3 runs to 15 residues. Germline V gene data show CDR1 as LNHDA and CDR2 as SQIVND (reference sequence). DNA of the CDR3: TGTGCCAGTAGTAAAGGACAGGGGGCAAGCACTGAAGCTTTCTTT. Translation gives CASSKGQGASTEAFF.

The rearrangement uses TRBV29-1 and TRBJ2-3; TRBD2 matches 13 bases. J lost 4 bases, V lost 4 bases, and 8 bases had no gene match. The CDR3 has 16 residues. Germline V CDR1 and CDR2: SQVTM, ANQGSEA. The CDR3 here is CSVGGGTSGTADTQYF. Here the CDR3 DNA reads TGCAGCGTTGGGGGGGGGACTAGCGGGACGGCAGATACGCAGTATTTT.

This chain links TRBV10-1 with TRBJ2-7, with TRBD2 identical over 8 bases. With 7 bases clipped from V and 1 base from J, the junction kept 6 bases outside the gene matches. CDR1 and CDR2 (germline): WNHNN, SYGVQD (reference sequence). The CDR3 covers 14 residues. The CDR3 reads CASTLCGRSYEQYF. CDR3 in DNA: TGCGCCAGCACTCTTTGCGGGAGGTCCTACGAGCAGTACTTC.

This rearrangement joins TRBV7-8 to TRBJ2-5; D remains ambiguous. This CDR3 has 14 amino acids. V gave up 5 bases and J gave up 2 bases, with 12 bases separating them. The germline V gene has CDR1 SGHVS and CDR2 FQNEAQ. The CDR3, as DNA: TGTGCCAGCAGCGCACGGCTGAATCAAGAGACCCAGTACTTC. It yields the protein CASSARLNQETQYF.

The chain combines TRBV27 with TRBJ2-7, with 7 bases fitting TRBD2. Germline assignment: CDR1 MNHEY and CDR2 SMNVEV (reference sequence). There are 16 residues in the CDR3. The trim removed 4 bases at V and 7 bases at J, leaving 16 bases unmatched. The CDR3 DNA follows: TGTGCCAGCAGTTCTCTCAGGGCTAGCGGTCCGGATGAGCAGTACTTC. It specifies CASSSLRASGPDEQYF.

The chain joins TRBV19 to TRBJ1-1; 8 nucleotides agree with TRBD1. J gave up 3 bases and V 3 bases, and 12 bases lay outside the gene matches. The germline CDR1 and CDR2 sequences are LNHDA and SQIVND (reference sequence). This CDR3 spans 17 amino acids. CDR3 in amino acids: CASSIRARGRIDTEAFF. CDR3 DNA: TGTGCCAGTAGTATTCGTGCCAGGGGGCGAATCGACACTGAAGCTTTCTTT.

V gene TRBV28 combines with J gene TRBJ2-7; TRBD1 matches 7 bases. Per germline, CDR1 MDHEN and CDR2 SYDVKM. CDR3 size: 16 residues. The junction had 12 bases not matched to a gene; V was cut back by 7 bases and J by 0 bases. CDR3 DNA: TGTGCCAGCACCGCTCCCGGGACAGACCTCTCCTACGAGCAGTACTTC. This translates into CASTAPGTDLSYEQYF.

The rearrangement links TRBV7-2 to TRBJ1-2; the match to TRBD1 covers 9 bases. The V segment lost 2 bases and the J segment 7 bases; nucleotides outside the gene matches: 17. The CDR3 is made up of 18 amino acids. Germline V lookup: CDR1 SGHTA, CDR2 FQGNSA. CDR3 protein: CASSLNPLEGQGLRGYTF. CDR3 DNA sequence: TGTGCCAGCAGCTTAAATCCGCTGGAGGGACAGGGTCTTCGTGGCTACACCTTC.

The V call is TRBV9, the J call TRBJ2-2, with D possibly matching TRBD2 (6 bases). CDR3 size: 15 residues. In germline, CDR1 is SGDLS, CDR2 YYNGEE. With 1 base removed from V and 1 base from J, the gap between germline ends came to 8 bases. For the CDR3, the DNA is TGTGCCAGCAGCGTACTTAGCGGGAACACCGGGGAGCTGTTTTTT. Translating gives CASSVLSGNTGELFF. The full variable domain, in which reference TRBV9 and TRBJ2-2 provide the parts outside the CDR3, is DSGVTQTPKHLITATGQRVTLRCSPRSGDLSVYWYQQSLDQGLQFLIQYYNGEERAKGNILERFSAQQFPDLHSELNLSSLELGDSALYFCASSVLSGNTGELFFGEGSRLTVL.

CDR3 DNA sequence: TGTGCCAGTAGTATAGTGTCGCGGGGTGAGGGTGAAGCTTTCTTT. The encoded protein is CASSIVSRGEGEAFF. V usage is TRBV19 and J usage is TRBJ1-1, with D uncertain. The CDR3 totals 15 residues. Germline V gives CDR1 LNHDA, CDR2 SQIVND (reference sequence). The V and J ends lost 1 base and 7 bases respectively, with 16 bases between them. The entire variable domain, with the rest obtained from reference TRBV19 and TRBJ1-1, is as follows: DGGITQSPKYLFRKEGQNVTLSCEQNLNHDAMYWYRQDPGQGLRLIYYSQIVNDFQKGDIAEGYSVSREKKESFPLTVTSAQKNPTAFYLCASSIVSRGEGEAFFGQGTRLTVV.

J is TRBJ2-1 and V is TRBV10-1, with D uncertain. CDR1 is WNHNN and CDR2 is SYGVQD in the germline V gene (reference sequence). The CDR3 runs to 13 residues. The V and J ends lost 6 bases and 6 bases respectively, with 12 bases between them. The CDR3 DNA sequence: TGCGCCAGCAGCTTCTCGGACGGCAATGAGCAGTTCTTC. This encodes CASSFSDGNEQFF.

The chain carries TRBV10-1 and TRBJ2-3; either TRBD1 or TRBD2 may fit D (6 bases each). The CDR3 covers 21 residues. The V end was cut by 3 bases, the J end by 0 bases, with 28 bases between. From germline, CDR1 is WNHNN and CDR2 SYGVQD (reference sequence). The CDR3 spells CASSDPSGAGWLTPSTDTQYF. The CDR3 DNA reads as TGCGCCAGCAGTGACCCCTCGGGGGCTGGATGGTTGACTCCTAGCACAGATACGCAGTATTTT.

This chain links TRBV28 with TRBJ2-1, with D possibly matching TRBD1 (5 bases). V was trimmed by 5 bases and J by 0 bases, leaving 11 bases between them. The CDR3 spans 15 residues. Germline V gene sequence: CDR1 MDHEN, CDR2 SYDVKM. CDR3 DNA: TGTGCCAGCAGTCTCTCCCAGGGCTCCTACAATGAGCAGTTCTTC. Translating it yields CASSLSQGSYNEQFF.

This rearrangement joins TRBV9 to TRBJ2-1, with TRBD2 as a possible D gene (6 bases). The CDR3 has 15 amino acids. The V and J ends lost 2 bases and 4 bases respectively, with 13 bases between them. Germline CDR1 is SGDLS and CDR2 is YYNGEE. CDR3 protein: CASSVLDGGYNEQFF. The DNA for the CDR3 is TGTGCCAGCAGCGTTTTGGACGGGGGATACAATGAGCAGTTCTTC.

V is TRBV28 and J is TRBJ2-7; 9 nucleotides agree with TRBD1. With 5 bases clipped from V and 3 bases from J, the junction kept 5 bases outside the gene matches. Germline V gives CDR1 MDHEN, CDR2 SYDVKM. This CDR3 comprises 14 residues. In nucleotides, the CDR3 is TGTGCCAGCAGTCCAATGGACAGGGGCTACGAGCAGTACTTC. As protein: CASSPMDRGYEQYF. Based on the CDR3 plus reference TRBV28 and TRBJ2-7, the full variable domain is DVKVTQSSRYLVKRTGEKVFLECVQDMDHENMFWYRQDPGLGLRLIYFSYDVKMKEKGDIPEGYSVSREKKERFSLILESASTNQTSMYLCASSPMDRGYEQYFGPGTRLTVT.

As to this clone: Distinct nucleotide sequences in the sample also encode this CDR3. The chain couples TRBV27 to TRBJ2-7; D is undetermined. CDR1 and CDR2 from the germline V gene are MNHEY and SMNVEV (reference sequence). V was pared by 5 bases and J by 0 bases, with 8 bases between. There are 13 residues in the CDR3. The CDR3, as DNA: TGTGCCAGCAGTCTGGGAATCTCCTACGAGCAGTACTTC. This encodes CASSLGISYEQYF.

V is TRBV6-1 and J is TRBJ2-1, with 7 bases matching TRBD2. CDR1 and CDR2 (germline): MNHNS, SASEGT. The CDR3 loop spans 13 amino acids. The V segment lost 8 bases and the J segment 3 bases; nucleotides outside the gene matches: 4. CDR3 sequence reads: CASSSGNYNEQFF. DNA for the CDR3: TGTGCCAGCTCTAGCGGCAACTACAATGAGCAGTTCTTC.

V usage is TRBV25-1 and J usage is TRBJ2-3, with TRBD1 matching over 8 bases. In germline, CDR1 is MGHDK, CDR2 SYGVNS. This CDR3 has 15 amino acids. Trimming took 4 bases from V and 2 from J; bases not matched to a gene: 5. Here the CDR3 DNA reads TGTGCCAGCAGTGGAGGGGACAGGCTCACAGATACGCAGTATTTT. This translates into CASSGGDRLTDTQYF.

The chain combines TRBV18 with TRBJ2-7; TRBD2 matches 13 bases. Losses at the gene ends were 0 bases for V and 2 bases for J; bases not matched to a gene: 1. Germline V gene sequence: CDR1 KGHSH, CDR2 LQKENI. The CDR3 spans 16 residues. CDR3 bases: TGTGCCAGCTCACCACCCGGGACTAGCGGGACCTACGAGCAGTACTTC. It is translated as CASSPPGTSGTYEQYF.

This rearrangement joins TRBV6-6 to TRBJ2-1; tentative D call: TRBD2 (6 bases). V lost 5 bases and J lost 4, with 12 bases in between. In germline, CDR1 is MNHNY, CDR2 SVGAGI (reference sequence). The CDR3 contains 14 residues. CDR3 protein: CASSIRDLYNEQFF. Here the CDR3 DNA reads TGTGCCAGCAGTATCCGGGACTTATACAATGAGCAGTTCTTC.

This chain links TRBV7-6 with TRBJ2-7, with TRBD2 as a possible D gene (5 bases). The CDR3 has 15 residues. The germline CDR1 and CDR2 sequences are SGHVS and FNYEAQ. Trimming removed 2 bases from V and 2 bases from J, with 13 bases in between. The CDR3 DNA follows: TGTGCCAGCAGCTTACGTTCGGGAACAACCTACGAGCAGTACTTC. This sequence encodes CASSLRSGTTYEQYF.

This clone was seen just once. V gene TRBV28 combines with J gene TRBJ2-7, with 7 positions matching TRBD2. CDR3 length equals 14 residues. The germline V gene encodes CDR1 MDHEN and CDR2 SYDVKM. V gave up 7 bases and J gave up 1 base; unmatched junction bases: 7. The CDR3: CASTWGGTSYEQYF. Here the CDR3 DNA reads TGTGCCAGCACTTGGGGAGGGACGTCCTACGAGCAGTACTTC.

The chain couples TRBV2 to TRBJ2-1; TRBD2 aligns across 9 bases. Trimming at V came to 5 bases and at J to 5 bases, leaving 4 bases not matched to a gene. This CDR3 has 14 residues. CDR1 is SNHLY, CDR2 FYNNEI, per germline. The chain's CDR3 is CASSPGTSNNEQFF. The DNA for the CDR3 is TGTGCCAGCAGTCCCGGGACTAGCAACAATGAGCAGTTCTTC.

The V gene is TRBV5-1, the J gene TRBJ1-1; TRBD1 matches 9 bases. CDR3 size: 14 residues. V gave up 0 bases and J gave up 6 bases; unmatched junction bases: 3. Germline values: CDR1 SGHRS, CDR2 YFSETQ. The CDR3, as DNA: TGCGCCAGCAGCTTGGACAGGGGGCTTTCTGAAGCTTTCTTT. Translating it yields CASSLDRGLSEAFF.

V is TRBV19 and J is TRBJ2-3; the match to TRBD2 covers 7 bases. From germline, CDR1 is LNHDA and CDR2 SQIVND (reference sequence). Trimming at V came to 5 bases and at J to 0 bases, leaving 8 bases not matched to a gene. The CDR3 has 16 residues. The CDR3 sequence is CASSPGTIKSTDTQYF. CDR3 sequence (DNA): TGTGCCAGTAGTCCCGGGACTATAAAAAGCACAGATACGCAGTATTTT.

This sequence joins TRBV2 and TRBJ2-2; D is possibly TRBD1 or TRBD2 (5 bases each). The CDR3 sequence is 15 residues long. With 3 bases removed from V and 1 base from J, the gap between germline ends came to 9 bases. Germline V gene sequence: CDR1 SNHLY, CDR2 FYNNEI. DNA for the CDR3: TGTGCCAGCAGTGACCCAGGGAGGAACACCGGGGAGCTGTTTTTT. Translated, it gives CASSDPGRNTGELFF. Using reference TRBV2 and TRBJ2-2 for the parts outside the CDR3, the full variable domain is EPEVTQTPSHQVTQMGQEVILRCVPISNHLYFYWYRQILGQKVEFLVSFYNNEISEKSEIFDDQFSVERPDGSNFTLKIRSTKLEDSAMYFCASSDPGRNTGELFFGEGSRLTVL.

The genes are TRBV7-9 and TRBJ2-5; tentative D call: TRBD2 (5 bases). CDR1 and CDR2 (germline): SEHNR, FQNEAQ (reference sequence). The CDR3 runs 17 residues. The V gene lost 1 base and the J gene lost 5 bases, with 20 bases spanning the gap. The CDR3, as DNA: TGTGCCAGCAGCTTAGGGGGTGCGGCTAGCCTCCGGGAGACCCAGTACTTC. Protein sequence: CASSLGGAASLRETQYF.

The rearrangement uses TRBV19 and TRBJ2-1, with 8 bases that match TRBD2. Germline loops: CDR1 LNHDA, CDR2 SQIVND (reference sequence). This CDR3 contains 13 residues. Unmatched junction bases numbered 5, after V lost 7 bases and J lost 6 bases. The CDR3 sequence is CASTPGGVNEQFF. The CDR3 DNA is TGTGCCAGTACTCCGGGGGGGGTCAATGAGCAGTTCTTC.